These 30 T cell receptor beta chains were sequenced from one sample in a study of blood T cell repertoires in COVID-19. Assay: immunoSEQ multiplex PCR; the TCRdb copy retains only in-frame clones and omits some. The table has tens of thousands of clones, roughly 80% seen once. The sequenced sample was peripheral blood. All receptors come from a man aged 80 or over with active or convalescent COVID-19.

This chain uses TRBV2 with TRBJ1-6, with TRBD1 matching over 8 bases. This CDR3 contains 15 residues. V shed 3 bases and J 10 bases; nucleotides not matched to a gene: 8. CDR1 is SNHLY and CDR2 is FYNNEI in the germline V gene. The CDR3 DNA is TGTGCCAGCAGTGATTGGGACAGGAGATACTCACCCCTCCACTTT. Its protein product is CASSDWDRRYSPLHF. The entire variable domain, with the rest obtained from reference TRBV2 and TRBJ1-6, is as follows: EPEVTQTPSHQVTQMGQEVILRCVPISNHLYFYWYRQILGQKVEFLVSFYNNEISEKSEIFDDQFSVERPDGSNFTLKIRSTKLEDSAMYFCASSDWDRRYSPLHFGNGTRLTVT.

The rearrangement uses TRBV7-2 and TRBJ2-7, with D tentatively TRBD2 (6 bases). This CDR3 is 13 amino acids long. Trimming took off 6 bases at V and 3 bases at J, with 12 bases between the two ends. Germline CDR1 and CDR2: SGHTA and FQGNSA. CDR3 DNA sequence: TGTGCCAGCAGTAGGGACTTAAGCTACGAGCAGTACTTC. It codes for CASSRDLSYEQYF.

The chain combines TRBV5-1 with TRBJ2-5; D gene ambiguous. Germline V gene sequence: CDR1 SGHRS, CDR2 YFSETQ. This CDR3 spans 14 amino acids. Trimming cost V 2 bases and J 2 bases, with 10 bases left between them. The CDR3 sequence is CASSFSHPQETQYF. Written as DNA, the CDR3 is TGCGCCAGCAGCTTCTCACACCCACAAGAGACCCAGTACTTC.

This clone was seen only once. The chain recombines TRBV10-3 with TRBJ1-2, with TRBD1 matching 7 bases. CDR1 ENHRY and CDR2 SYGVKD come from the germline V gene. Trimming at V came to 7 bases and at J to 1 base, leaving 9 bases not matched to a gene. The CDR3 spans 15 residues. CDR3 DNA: TGTGCCATCACTCACTCGACAGGGCTTAACTATGGCTACACCTTC. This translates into CAITHSTGLNYGYTF.

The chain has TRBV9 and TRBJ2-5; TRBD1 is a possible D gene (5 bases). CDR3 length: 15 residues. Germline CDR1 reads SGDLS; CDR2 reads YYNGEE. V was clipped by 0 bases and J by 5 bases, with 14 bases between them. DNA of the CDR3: TGTGCCAGCAGCGTAGGTGGCAGGGCCGTGGAGACCCAGTACTTC. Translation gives CASSVGGRAVETQYF.

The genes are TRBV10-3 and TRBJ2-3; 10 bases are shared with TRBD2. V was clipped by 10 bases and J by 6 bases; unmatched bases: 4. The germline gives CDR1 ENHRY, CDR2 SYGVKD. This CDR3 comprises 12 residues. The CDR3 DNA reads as TGTGCCACCCTAGCGGGGGAGGATACGCAGTATTTT. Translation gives CATLAGEDTQYF.

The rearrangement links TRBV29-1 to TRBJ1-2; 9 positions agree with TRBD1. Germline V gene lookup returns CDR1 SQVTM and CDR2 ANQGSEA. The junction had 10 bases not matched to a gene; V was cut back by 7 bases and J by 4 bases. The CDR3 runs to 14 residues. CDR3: CSGSNGQGPYGYTF. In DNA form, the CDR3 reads TGCAGCGGCAGCAATGGACAGGGGCCCTATGGCTACACCTTC.

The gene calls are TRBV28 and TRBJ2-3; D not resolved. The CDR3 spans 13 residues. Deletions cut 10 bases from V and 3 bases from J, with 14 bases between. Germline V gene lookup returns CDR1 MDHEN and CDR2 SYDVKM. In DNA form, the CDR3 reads TGTGCCACAGAGGCCCCCGGAACAGATACGCAGTATTTT. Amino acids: CATEAPGTDTQYF.

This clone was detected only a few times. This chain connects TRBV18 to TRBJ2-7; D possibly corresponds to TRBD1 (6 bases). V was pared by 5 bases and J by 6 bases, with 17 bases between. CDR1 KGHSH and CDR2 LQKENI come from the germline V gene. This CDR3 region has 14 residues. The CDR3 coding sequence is TGTGCCAGCTCAGTAACAGGGATTCAGAGCGAGCAGTACTTC. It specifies CASSVTGIQSEQYF.

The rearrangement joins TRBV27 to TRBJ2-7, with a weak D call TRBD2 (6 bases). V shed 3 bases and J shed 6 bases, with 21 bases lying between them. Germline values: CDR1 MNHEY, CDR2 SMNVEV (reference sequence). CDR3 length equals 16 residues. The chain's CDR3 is CASSLSGTEVPLEQYF. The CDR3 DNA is TGTGCCAGCAGTTTGTCCGGGACTGAGGTCCCCCTCGAGCAGTACTTC.

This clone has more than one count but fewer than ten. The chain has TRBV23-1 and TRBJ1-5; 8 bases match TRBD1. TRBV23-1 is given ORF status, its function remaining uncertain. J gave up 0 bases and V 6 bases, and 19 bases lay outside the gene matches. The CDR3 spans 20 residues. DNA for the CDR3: TGCGCCAGCAGCCAGCCTTCCCCCAGGGGGCCTAGGACTAGCAATCAGCCCCAGCATTTT. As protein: CASSQPSPRGPRTSNQPQHF.

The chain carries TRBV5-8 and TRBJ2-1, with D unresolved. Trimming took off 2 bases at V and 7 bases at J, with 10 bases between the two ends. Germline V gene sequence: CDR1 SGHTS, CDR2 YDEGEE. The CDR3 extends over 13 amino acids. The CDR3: CASSLLRGNEQFF. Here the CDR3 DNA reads TGTGCCAGCAGCTTATTGCGCGGTAATGAGCAGTTCTTC.

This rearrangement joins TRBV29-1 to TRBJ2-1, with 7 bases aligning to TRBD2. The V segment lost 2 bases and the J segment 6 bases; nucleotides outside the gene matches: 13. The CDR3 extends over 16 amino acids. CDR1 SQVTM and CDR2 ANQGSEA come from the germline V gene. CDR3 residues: CSVEFQGLTISNEQFF. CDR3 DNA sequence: TGCAGCGTTGAATTCCAGGGACTAACAATCTCCAATGAGCAGTTCTTC.

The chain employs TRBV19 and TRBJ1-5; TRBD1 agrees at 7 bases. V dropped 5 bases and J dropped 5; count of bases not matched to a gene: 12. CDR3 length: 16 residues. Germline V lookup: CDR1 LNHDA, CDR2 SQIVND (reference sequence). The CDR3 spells CASSQGTGVGDQPQHF. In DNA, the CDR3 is TGTGCCAGTAGTCAAGGAACAGGGGTCGGGGATCAGCCCCAGCATTTT.

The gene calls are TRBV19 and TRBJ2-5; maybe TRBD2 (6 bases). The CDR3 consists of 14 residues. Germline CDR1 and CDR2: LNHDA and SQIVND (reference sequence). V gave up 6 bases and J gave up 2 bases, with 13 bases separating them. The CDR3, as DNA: TGTGCCAGTAGCATGGGACTTTCGCAAGAGACCCAGTACTTC. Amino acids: CASSMGLSQETQYF.

The CDR3 nucleotides read TGCGCCAGCAGCCCACTAGCGGGGCCTAGCACAGATACGCAGTATTTT. This codes for CASSPLAGPSTDTQYF. The rearrangement joins TRBV5-1 to TRBJ2-3, with 10 bases fitting TRBD2. Germline assignment: CDR1 SGHRS and CDR2 YFSETQ. CDR3 length: 16 amino acids. Losses at the gene ends were 4 bases for V and 0 bases for J; bases not matched to a gene: 5.

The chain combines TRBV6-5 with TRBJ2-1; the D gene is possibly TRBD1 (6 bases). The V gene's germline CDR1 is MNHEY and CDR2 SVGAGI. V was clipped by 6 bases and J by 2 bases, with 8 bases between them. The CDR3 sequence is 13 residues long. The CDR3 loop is CASSRTAYNEQFF. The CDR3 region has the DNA TGTGCCAGCAGCCGGACAGCCTACAATGAGCAGTTCTTC.

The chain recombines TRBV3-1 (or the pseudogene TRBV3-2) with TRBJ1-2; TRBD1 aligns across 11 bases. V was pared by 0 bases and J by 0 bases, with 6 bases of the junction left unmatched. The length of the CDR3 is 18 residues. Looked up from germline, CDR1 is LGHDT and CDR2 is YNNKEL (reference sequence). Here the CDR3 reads CASSQDYGTGGPNYGYTF. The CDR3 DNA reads TGTGCCAGCAGCCAAGATTACGGGACAGGGGGACCTAACTATGGCTACACCTTC.

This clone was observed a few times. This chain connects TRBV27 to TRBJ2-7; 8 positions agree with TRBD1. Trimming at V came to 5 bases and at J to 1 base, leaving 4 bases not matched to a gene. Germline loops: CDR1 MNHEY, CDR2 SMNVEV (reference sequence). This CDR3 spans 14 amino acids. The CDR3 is CASSPRQGSYEQYF. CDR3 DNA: TGTGCCAGCAGTCCACGACAGGGGTCCTACGAGCAGTACTTC.

The CDR3, as DNA: TGTGCCAGCAGCCCCGAACCCGCCAGGGCCAACACCGGGGAGCTGTTTTTT. Encoded protein: CASSPEPARANTGELFF. V gene TRBV4-2 combines with J gene TRBJ2-2, with a weak D call TRBD1 (5 bases). The CDR3 covers 17 residues. V was clipped by 4 bases and J by 2 bases, with 17 bases between them. The germline gives CDR1 LGHNA, CDR2 YNFKEQ.

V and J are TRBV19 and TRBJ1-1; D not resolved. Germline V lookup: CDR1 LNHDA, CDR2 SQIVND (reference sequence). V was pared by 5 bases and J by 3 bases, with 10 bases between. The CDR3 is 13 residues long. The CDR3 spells CASSPTRDTEAFF. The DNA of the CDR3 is TGTGCCAGTAGTCCCACCCGGGACACTGAAGCTTTCTTT.

CDR3 residues: CATSDPGTGDMDTQYF. The CDR3, as DNA: TGTGCCACCAGTGACCCCGGGACAGGGGATATGGATACGCAGTATTTT. The chain uses TRBV24-1 and TRBJ2-3; 10 nucleotides align to TRBD1. Germline-derived CDR1 and CDR2 are KGHDR and SFDVKD. There are 16 residues in the CDR3. The junction had 9 bases not matched to a gene; V was cut back by 4 bases and J by 6 bases.

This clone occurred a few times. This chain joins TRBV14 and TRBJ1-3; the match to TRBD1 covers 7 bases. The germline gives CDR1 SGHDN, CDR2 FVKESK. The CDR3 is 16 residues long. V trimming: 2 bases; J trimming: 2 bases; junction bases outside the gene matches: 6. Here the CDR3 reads CASSQRRQGAGNTIYF. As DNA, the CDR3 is TGTGCCAGCAGCCAACGTCGCCAGGGGGCTGGAAACACCATATATTTT.

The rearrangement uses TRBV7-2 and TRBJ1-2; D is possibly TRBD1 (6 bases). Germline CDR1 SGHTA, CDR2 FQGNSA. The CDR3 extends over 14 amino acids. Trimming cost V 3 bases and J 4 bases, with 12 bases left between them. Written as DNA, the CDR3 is TGTGCCAGCAGCTTCAGGGGAGGGGTCTATGGCTACACCTTC. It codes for CASSFRGGVYGYTF.

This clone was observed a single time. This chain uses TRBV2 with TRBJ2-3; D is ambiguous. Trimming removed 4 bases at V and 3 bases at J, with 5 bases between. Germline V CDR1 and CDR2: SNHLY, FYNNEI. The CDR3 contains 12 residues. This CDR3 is CASSVETDTQYF. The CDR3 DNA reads TGTGCCAGCAGTGTCGAGACAGATACGCAGTATTTT. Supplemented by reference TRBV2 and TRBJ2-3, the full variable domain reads EPEVTQTPSHQVTQMGQEVILRCVPISNHLYFYWYRQILGQKVEFLVSFYNNEISEKSEIFDDQFSVERPDGSNFTLKIRSTKLEDSAMYFCASSVETDTQYFGPGTRLTVL.

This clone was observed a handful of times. CDR3 sequence (DNA): TGTGCCAGCAGCTCGGGGGGGACGGGAGGTGAAAAACTGTTTTTT. Protein: CASSSGGTGGEKLFF. The J gene is TRBJ1-4, the V gene TRBV11-2; possible D gene TRBD1, 5 bases. Germline V gene sequence: CDR1 SGHAT, CDR2 FQNNGV. The ends were cut back, 4 bases at V and 7 bases at J, with 16 bases in the middle. The CDR3 is 15 residues long.

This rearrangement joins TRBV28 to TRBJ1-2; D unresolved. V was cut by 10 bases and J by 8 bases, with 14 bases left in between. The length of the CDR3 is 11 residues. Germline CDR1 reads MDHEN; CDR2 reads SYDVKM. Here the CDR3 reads CATATPKGYTF. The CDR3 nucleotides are TGTGCCACCGCTACCCCAAAGGGCTACACCTTC.

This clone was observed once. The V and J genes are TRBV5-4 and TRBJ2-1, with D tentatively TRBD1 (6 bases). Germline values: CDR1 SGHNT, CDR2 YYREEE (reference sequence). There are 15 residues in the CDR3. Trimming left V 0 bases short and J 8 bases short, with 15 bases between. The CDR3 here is CASSLGVDRPHEQFF. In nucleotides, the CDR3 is TGTGCCAGCAGCTTGGGGGTCGACAGGCCCCATGAGCAGTTCTTC.

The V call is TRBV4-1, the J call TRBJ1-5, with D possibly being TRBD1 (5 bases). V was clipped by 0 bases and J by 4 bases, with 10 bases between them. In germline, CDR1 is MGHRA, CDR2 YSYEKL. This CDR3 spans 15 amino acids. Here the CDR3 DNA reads TGCGCCAGCAGCCAAGAAGGCAGGGTGAATCAGCCCCAGCATTTT. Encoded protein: CASSQEGRVNQPQHF.

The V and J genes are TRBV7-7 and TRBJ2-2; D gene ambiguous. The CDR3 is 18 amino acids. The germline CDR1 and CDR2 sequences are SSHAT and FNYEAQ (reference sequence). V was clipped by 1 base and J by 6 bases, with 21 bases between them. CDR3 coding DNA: TGTGCCAGCAGCTTAGGCGGCAGTGGCCTCGACCGCGCCGGGGAGCTGTTTTTT. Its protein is CASSLGGSGLDRAGELFF.